This T cell receptor (beta chain) was sequenced during a study of T cells in Graves' hyperthyroidism and ophthalmopathy. The wider study: Before any treatment, at initial diagnosis, peripheral blood was collected.

The V and J ends lost 5 bases and 4 bases respectively, with 22 bases between them. The length of the CDR3 is 16 residues. Germline assignment: CDR1 SGHRS and CDR2 YFSETQ. Disease lasting under 3 months, a NOSPECS grade of at least 4, and a Clinical Activity Score of at least 3 were features of the ophthalmopathy patients. Study-wide results and caveats: Ophthalmopathy was separated from stable hyperthyroidism by a 13 V-J model.

Amplified TCR beta CDR3 regions came from RNA transcripts. TCR CDR3 regions were first amplified by RT-PCR with HTBI primers. TCRdb itself ran the multiplex PCR reads through MiXCR, one entry per CDR3 protein. The sample contains a few hundred thousand distinct CDR3 sequences, 12% to 15% of which appear only once. At least ten counts were recorded for this clonotype. Its cognate antigen is unknown. This receptor was obtained from a woman aged 55-70 years with Graves' ophthalmopathy. The gene calls are TRBV5-1 and TRBJ2-7; D remains ambiguous. Sequencing input: blood. CDR3: CASSEVYGLKDYEQYF. CDR3 nucleotides: TGCGCCAGCAGTGAGGTTTATGGATTGAAAGATTACGAGCAGTACTTC. The whole variable domain, remainder taken from reference TRBV5-1 and TRBJ2-7, is KAGVTQTPRYLIKTRGQQVTLSCSPISGHRSVSWYQQTPGQGLQFLFEYFSETQRNKGNFPGRFSGRQFSNSRSEMNVSTLELGDSALYLCASSEVYGLKDYEQYFGPGTRLTVT.